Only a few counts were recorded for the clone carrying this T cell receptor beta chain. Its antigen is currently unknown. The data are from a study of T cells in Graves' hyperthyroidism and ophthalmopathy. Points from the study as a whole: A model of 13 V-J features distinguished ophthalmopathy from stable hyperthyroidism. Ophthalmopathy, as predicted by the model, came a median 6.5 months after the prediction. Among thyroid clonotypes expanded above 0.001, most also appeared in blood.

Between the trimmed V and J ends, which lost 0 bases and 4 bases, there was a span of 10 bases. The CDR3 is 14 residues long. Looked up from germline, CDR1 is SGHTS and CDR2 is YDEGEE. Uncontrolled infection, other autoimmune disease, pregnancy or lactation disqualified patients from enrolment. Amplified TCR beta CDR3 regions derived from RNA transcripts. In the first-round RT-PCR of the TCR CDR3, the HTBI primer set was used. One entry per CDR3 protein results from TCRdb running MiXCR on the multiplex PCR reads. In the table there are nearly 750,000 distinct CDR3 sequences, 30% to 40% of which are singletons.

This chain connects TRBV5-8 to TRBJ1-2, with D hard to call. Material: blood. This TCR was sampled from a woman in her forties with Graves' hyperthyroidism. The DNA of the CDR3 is TGTGCCAGCAGCTTGGAGGCAGTCAGCTATGGCTACACCTTC. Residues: CASSLEAVSYGYTF.